The source of this T cell receptor (beta chain) is a study of shared clonotypes between healthy human individuals. Study-wide results and limits: Across several donors, naive CD4 shared 5% to 6%, naive CD8 over 3%, memory CD4 roughly 2.1%, memory CD8 0.4% to 0.5%. Tissues were not sampled, only blood, and their repertoires likely differ. The genetic and exposure-history diversity represented was limited by few donors.

The CDR3 consists of 14 residues. The germline CDR1 and CDR2 sequences are MDHEN and SYDVKM. The V segment lost 6 bases and the J segment 0 bases; nucleotides outside the gene matches: 2. The count of this clone is one. Its matching antigen is unknown. This sample also contains other DNA sequences that code for the same CDR3. Around 30,000 T cell genomes, or about 0.2 ug DNA, went into the sorted-subset replicate PCRs. Clones were sequenced by immunoSEQ multiplex PCR, and TCRdb holds only the in-frame ones, with some missing. The sample carries roughly 2,500,000 clones, 80% to 95% recorded once. This clonotype was sampled from a man between 18 and 35 years old in good health. Some clones in this sample may be carry-over from other donors' samples. Sequencing was performed on naive CD4+ T cells from PBMCs. As for subset: CD45RA+ positively selected. The J gene is TRBJ2-3, the V gene TRBV28; 8 bases are a match to TRBD2. CDR3 amino acids: CASRTSGSTDTQYF. CDR3 nucleotides: TGTGCCAGCAGAACTAGCGGAAGCACAGATACGCAGTATTTT.